The 5 T cell receptor beta chains below come from one sample, sequenced in a study of shared clonotypes between healthy human individuals. Clones were sequenced by immunoSEQ multiplex PCR, and TCRdb holds only the in-frame ones, with some missing. This table holds more than 2 million clones, just under 95% found once. The naive CD8 population came from CD45RO-negative cells selected for CCR7, without terminally differentiated effector memory CD45RA+ cells. Material: naive CD8+ T cells sorted from blood. These TCRs come from a man aged 18 to 29 in good health.

DNA of the CDR3: TGTGCCAGCAGCATAACAGAGAATCACTACGAGCAGTACTTC. Its protein is CASSITENHYEQYF. The genes are TRBV7-9 and TRBJ2-7; D call uncertain. From germline, CDR1 is SEHNR and CDR2 FQNEAQ (reference sequence). Trimming cost V 5 bases and J 3 bases, with 14 bases left between them. The CDR3 is made up of 14 amino acids. The full variable domain, rest sourced from reference TRBV7-9 and TRBJ2-7, is DTGVSQNPRHKITKRGQNVTFRCDPISEHNRLYWYRQTLGQGPEFLTYFQNEAQLEKSRLLSDRFSAERPKGSFSTLEIQRTEQGDSAMYLCASSITENHYEQYFGPGTRLTVT.

CDR3 protein: CASSPTGGEEKLFF. The DNA for the CDR3 is TGTGCCAGCAGCCCGACAGGGGGCGAGGAAAAACTGTTTTTT. The chain has TRBV9 and TRBJ1-4; 10 bases match TRBD1. Germline assignment: CDR1 SGDLS and CDR2 YYNGEE. This CDR3 is 14 amino acids long. With 4 bases clipped from V and 8 bases from J, the junction kept 5 bases outside the gene matches.

The chain combines TRBV6-6 with TRBJ2-7, with D possibly TRBD2 on 6 matching bases. This CDR3 has 14 residues. V gave up 7 bases and J gave up 0 bases, with 13 bases separating them. The V gene's germline CDR1 is MNHNY and CDR2 SVGAGI (reference sequence). Here the CDR3 reads CASTGGEDSYEQYF. The CDR3 nucleotides read TGTGCCAGCACCGGGGGTGAAGACTCCTACGAGCAGTACTTC.

The V gene is TRBV15, the J gene TRBJ2-7, with TRBD2 matching 11 bases. V shed 5 bases and J 0 bases; nucleotides not matched to a gene: 6. The CDR3 spans 16 residues. Germline CDR1 LNHNV, CDR2 YYDKDF (reference sequence). This chain's CDR3 is CATSLTSGESSYEQYF. The CDR3 bases are TGTGCCACCAGCCTGACTAGCGGGGAAAGCTCCTACGAGCAGTACTTC. Drawing the rest from reference TRBV15 and TRBJ2-7, the complete variable domain is DAMVIQNPRYQVTQFGKPVTLSCSQTLNHNVMYWYQQKSSQAPKLLFHYYDKDFNNEADTPDNFQSRRPNTSFCFLDIRSPGLGDTAMYLCATSLTSGESSYEQYFGPGTRLTVT.

The chain uses TRBV7-9 and TRBJ2-7, with D uncertain. The CDR3 consists of 15 residues. Germline V lookup: CDR1 SEHNR, CDR2 FQNEAQ (reference sequence). Trimming took 5 bases from V and 1 from J, leaving 15 bases between them. The chain's CDR3 is CASSGSLLLSYEQYF. CDR3 sequence (DNA): TGTGCCAGCAGCGGCTCTCTCCTCCTGTCCTACGAGCAGTACTTC. Combining the CDR3 with reference TRBV7-9 and TRBJ2-7 gives the whole variable domain DTGVSQNPRHKITKRGQNVTFRCDPISEHNRLYWYRQTLGQGPEFLTYFQNEAQLEKSRLLSDRFSAERPKGSFSTLEIQRTEQGDSAMYLCASSGSLLLSYEQYFGPGTRLTVT.